The rows below give T cell receptor beta chains drawn from one sample of a study of blood T cell repertoires in COVID-19. The table came from immunoSEQ multiplex PCR; TCRdb's copy has only in-frame clones and leaves some out. The table includes about 54,000 clones, roughly 87% detected once. The sample comprised peripheral blood. Receptor source: a man aged 35-49 years with COVID-19, enrolled during active disease. CDR3s include the opening cysteine and the closing phenylalanine or tryptophan. A D gene is named only where the DNA matches it firmly. Size tells how often a clone was seen (once, few, many) or the class of an expanded clone, and some rows leave it out.

clone_size | j_call | d_call | v_call | cdr3_nt | cdr3_aa
- | TRBJ1-1 | - | TRBV11-3 | - | CASSFLAGNTEAFF
- | TRBJ2-2 | - | TRBV9 | TGTGCCAGCAGCGTCCGACTGGAAGACGGGGAGCTGTTTTTT | CASSVRLEDGELFF
- | TRBJ1-3 | TRBD1 | TRBV24-1 | TGTGCCACCAGTGATGGGACAGCTGGAAACACCATATATTTT | CATSDGTAGNTIYF
- | TRBJ1-1 | TRBD1 | TRBV3-1/TRBV3-2 | TGTGCCAGCAGACCCACAGGGGGAGACACTGAAGCTTTCTTT | CASRPTGGDTEAFF
- | TRBJ2-7 | TRBD1 | TRBV7-9 | TGTGCCAGCAGTACAGTAGGGGGCAGGGGGAATTACGAGCAGTACTTC | CASSTVGGRGNYEQYF
- | TRBJ2-2 | - | TRBV5-1 | TGCGCCAGCAGCGAACCAAGCCCAGGGACCGGGGAGCTGTTTTTT | CASSEPSPGTGELFF
- | TRBJ2-1 | TRBD2 | TRBV7-9 | TGTGCCAGCAGCCGAGGGGTAGCGGGAGCCCCAAACAATGAGCAGTTCTTC | CASSRGVAGAPNNEQFF
- | TRBJ1-2 | - | TRBV12-5 | TGTGCTAGTGGGGCCCCGCGGGCCCCGCAGTTCGTTTATGGCTACACCTTC | CASGAPRAPQFVYGYTF
- | TRBJ1-4 | - | TRBV19 | TGTGCCAGTAGTCGGTACGCAACTAATGAAAAACTGTTTTTT | CASSRYATNEKLFF
- | TRBJ2-2 | TRBD2 | TRBV11-3 | TGTGCCAGCAGCTTATCTTCTACACTAGCGGGGGCCCCACATCCCGGGGAGCTGTTTTTT | CASSLSSTLAGAPHPGELFF
- | TRBJ2-3 | TRBD2 | TRBV28 | TGTGCCAGCAGTTTGACTAGCGGGGTGGTAGATACGCAGTATTTT | CASSLTSGVVDTQYF
- | TRBJ2-1 | - | TRBV3-1/TRBV3-2 | TGTGCCAGCAGCCAAAGATGGCTCCCCAGTGAGCAGTTCTTC | CASSQRWLPSEQFF
- | TRBJ1-1 | TRBD1 | TRBV7-2 | TGTGCCAGCAGCTTGGACAGGGTCACGAATGAAGCTTTCTTT | CASSLDRVTNEAFF
- | TRBJ2-7 | - | TRBV18 | TGTGCCAGCTCACAAATAGCGCGATCTTCCTACGAGCAGTACTTC | CASSQIARSSYEQYF
- | TRBJ1-1 | - | TRBV21-1 | TGTGCCAGCAGCAAAGTAGCGTTGAACACTGAAGCTTTCTTT | CASSKVALNTEAFF
few | TRBJ1-5 | TRBD1 | TRBV6-5 | TGTGCCAGCAGAGCCACAGGGGACAGCAATCAGCCCCAGCATTTT | CASRATGDSNQPQHF
once | TRBJ1-5 | - | TRBV19 | TGTGCCAGTAGTATAGATCTATACAGGGCCGGCAATCAGCCCCAGCATTTT | CASSIDLYRAGNQPQHF
- | TRBJ2-5 | - | TRBV30 | TGTGCCTGGAGTGTACAAAGTAGCAACCAAGAGACCCAGTACTTC | CAWSVQSSNQETQYF
- | TRBJ1-2 | - | TRBV3-1/TRBV3-2 | TGTGCCAGCAGCCAAGATCCCCGGGGGGCCAACCTCTCCTACACCTTC | CASSQDPRGANLSYTF
- | TRBJ2-2 | TRBD2 | TRBV24-1 | TGTGCCACCAGTGATTTGCTAGCGGGAGGTGGGGAACCCGGGGAGCTGTTTTTT | CATSDLLAGGGEPGELFF
once | TRBJ2-3 | - | TRBV20-1 | TGCAGTGCTACCCTCACAGATACGCAGTATTTT | CSATLTDTQYF
few | TRBJ2-1 | - | TRBV7-9 | TGTGCCAGCAGCTTAGATGCGGGAATTGATGAGCAGTTCTTC | CASSLDAGIDEQFF
- | TRBJ2-6 | - | TRBV19 | TGTGCCAGTAGTCTCTCTGGGGCCAACGTCCTGACTTTC | CASSLSGANVLTF
- | TRBJ1-3 | - | TRBV5-1 | TGCGCCAGCAGCCCGGAGGCATTTGGAAACACCATATATTTT | CASSPEAFGNTIYF
once | TRBJ1-1 | - | TRBV29-1 | TGCAGCGCCGAAACAGTACAGGAAGCTTTCTTT | CSAETVQEAFF
- | TRBJ2-7 | TRBD1 | TRBV29-1 | TGCAGCGCCGGAGACAGGGGGCTAAACGAGCAGTACTTC | CSAGDRGLNEQYF
- | TRBJ2-7 | - | TRBV12-3/TRBV12-4 | TGTGCCAGCAGTTTCCGGCAGGGTGGCGAGCAGTACTTC | CASSFRQGGEQYF
once | TRBJ1-4 | - | TRBV7-2 | TGTGCCAGCAGCCTAAGCTCTGAACTGTTTTTT | CASSLSSELFF
once | TRBJ1-1 | - | TRBV5-1 | TGCGCCAGCAGCCTAACGGGGAACACTGAAGCTTTCTTT | CASSLTGNTEAFF
- | TRBJ1-2 | - | TRBV12-3/TRBV12-4 | TGTGCCAGCACCGCCGGGACAACCTACACCTTC | CASTAGTTYTF
- | TRBJ2-5 | TRBD2 | TRBV30 | TGTGCCTGGAGTGTACCCGCGGGAGGGGGGGAGACCCAGTACTTC | CAWSVPAGGGETQYF
- | TRBJ1-4 | - | TRBV5-4 | TGTGCCAGCAGCTTAGGAGCAACTAATGAAAAACTGTTTTTT | CASSLGATNEKLFF
- | TRBJ2-7 | - | TRBV21-1 | TGTGCCAGCAGCAAATGTTGGTGTAGGACAGGGGCCTACGAGCAGTACTTC | CASSKCWCRTGAYEQYF
- | TRBJ1-2 | - | TRBV6-5 | TGTGCCAGCAGGGGACACGGTAATTACTATGGCTACACCTTC | CASRGHGNYYGYTF
- | TRBJ2-7 | - | TRBV13 | TGTGCCAGCAGCTTAGGACAGCTTTACGAGCAGTACTTC | CASSLGQLYEQYF
- | TRBJ1-1 | - | TRBV21-1 | TGTGCCAGCAGCGCCAGTGGCAAGAACACTGAAGCTTTCTTT | CASSASGKNTEAFF
once | TRBJ1-5 | - | TRBV23-1 | TGCGCCAGCAGTCAATTATACCTAAATAGCAATCAGCCCCAGCATTTT | CASSQLYLNSNQPQHF
- | TRBJ2-2 | - | TRBV7-3 | TGTGCCAGCAGCCCCGGGGGAGCTAACACCGGGGAGCTGTTTTTT | CASSPGGANTGELFF
- | TRBJ1-6 | TRBD1 | TRBV7-9 | TGTGCCAGCAGCTTAGCCGGGACAGGGAGTTCACCCCTCCACTTT | CASSLAGTGSSPLHF
- | TRBJ1-5 | - | TRBV6-1 | TGTGCCAGCAGTGAGTCTTTCAATCAGCCCCAGCATTTT | CASSESFNQPQHF
- | TRBJ2-1 | - | TRBV5-1 | TGCGCCAGCAGCATACAGGGTAATGAGCAGTTCTTC | CASSIQGNEQFF
- | TRBJ2-1 | - | TRBV7-9 | TGTGCCAGCGGTCGGGGCAATGAGCAGTTCTTC | CASGRGNEQFF
- | TRBJ2-7 | - | TRBV28 | TGTGCCAGCAGTTTATTTGGTAGGCTAGTAGCTAGCTACGAGCAGTACTTC | CASSLFGRLVASYEQYF